These 31 T cell receptor beta chains were sequenced from one sample in a study of blood T cell repertoires in COVID-19. This table comes from immunoSEQ multiplex PCR, and its TCRdb copy is limited to in-frame clones, with some not included. The profile shows under 95,000 clones, about nine tenths of them singletons. Sequenced sample: peripheral blood. The receptors come from a woman in her forties or fifties in a cohort sampled during active COVID-19.

J is TRBJ2-7 and V is TRBV6-5; TRBD1 might be the D (5 bases). V lost 0 bases, J lost 8 bases, and 17 bases lay in between. In germline, CDR1 is MNHEY, CDR2 SVGAGI. The CDR3 has 15 residues. As DNA, the CDR3 is TGTGCCAGCAGTTACTCGAAGGTGGTTGGGGCTAAGCAGTACTTC. Protein sequence: CASSYSKVVGAKQYF.

V gene TRBV10-3 combines with J gene TRBJ1-2; D is unresolved. The V and J ends lost 0 bases and 7 bases respectively, with 15 bases between them. The CDR3 length is 15 residues. Per germline, CDR1 ENHRY and CDR2 SYGVKD. The CDR3 spells CAISESVRITGGYTF. The DNA for the CDR3 is TGTGCCATCAGTGAGTCAGTCAGGATAACTGGTGGCTACACCTTC.

V usage is TRBV10-3 and J usage is TRBJ2-7, with a tentative D call TRBD1 (5 bases). The germline V gene encodes CDR1 ENHRY and CDR2 SYGVKD. Trimming removed 3 bases from V and 5 bases from J, with 14 bases in between. This CDR3 has 14 amino acids. CDR3 sequence reads: CAISDVMGLDEQYF. CDR3 DNA sequence: TGTGCCATCAGTGACGTTATGGGGCTGGACGAGCAGTACTTC.

This clone appeared a single time. The V call is TRBV15, the J call TRBJ2-1; D remains ambiguous. This CDR3 is 11 amino acids long. Trimming shortened V by 6 bases and J by 10 bases, and 10 bases separated the two germline ends. CDR1 and CDR2 from the germline V gene are LNHNV and YYDKDF (reference sequence). For the CDR3, the DNA is TGTGCCACCAGAGCCGCGGAGGAGCAGTTCTTC. Translating it yields CATRAAEEQFF.

This clone was recorded once. V is TRBV9 and J is TRBJ1-1; maybe TRBD1 (6 bases). The CDR3 has 14 residues. CDR1 is SGDLS and CDR2 is YYNGEE in the germline V gene. V lost 0 bases to trimming and J lost 4 bases, with 10 bases between them. The CDR3 protein is CASSVGGQPTEAFF. The CDR3 coding sequence is TGTGCCAGCAGCGTAGGTGGACAGCCCACTGAAGCTTTCTTT.

The rearrangement joins TRBV9 to TRBJ1-1; possibly TRBD1 for D (5 bases). V shed 4 bases and J shed 6 bases, with 10 bases lying between them. There are 12 residues in the CDR3. Germline V gives CDR1 SGDLS, CDR2 YYNGEE. CDR3 region: CASSPQGAEAFF. The CDR3 DNA is TGTGCCAGCAGCCCCCAGGGCGCTGAAGCTTTCTTT.

The rearrangement joins TRBV9 to TRBJ2-7; 10 bases match TRBD1. There are 17 residues in the CDR3. The germline V gene encodes CDR1 SGDLS and CDR2 YYNGEE. Trimming at V came to 3 bases and at J to 6 bases, leaving 15 bases not matched to a gene. The chain's CDR3 is CASSARQGAGSRSEQYF. The CDR3 bases are TGTGCCAGCAGCGCCCGACAGGGGGCCGGGTCTCGGTCCGAGCAGTACTTC.

CDR3 region: CASSLGAGIETQYF. The CDR3, as DNA: TGTGCCAGCAGCTTGGGGGCAGGGATTGAGACCCAGTACTTC. The chain carries TRBV7-9 and TRBJ2-5; a possible D gene is TRBD1 (6 bases). CDR3 length: 14 residues. V lost 3 bases, J lost 5 bases, and 13 bases lay in between. The V gene's germline CDR1 is SEHNR and CDR2 FQNEAQ (reference sequence).

The CDR3, as DNA: TGTGCCAGCAGCCGCACCGGGACTAGCGGGGGGAGCTCCTACAATGAGCAGTTCTTC. Translated, it gives CASSRTGTSGGSSYNEQFF. J is TRBJ2-1 and V is TRBV3-1 (or the pseudogene TRBV3-2); 15 positions match TRBD2. The CDR3 runs to 19 residues. The germline gives CDR1 LGHDT, CDR2 YNNKEL (reference sequence). The ends lost 4 bases at V and 0 bases at J; junction bases unmatched: 7.

The sample holds one count of this clone. The chain links TRBV6-5 to TRBJ2-7; maybe TRBD1 (5 bases). Trimming took 4 bases from V and 3 from J, leaving 19 bases between them. The CDR3 contains 16 residues. CDR1 and CDR2 (germline): MNHEY, SVGAGI. CDR3 sequence reads: CASSSHSTEDSYEQYF. CDR3 in DNA: TGTGCCAGCAGTTCTCACTCAACAGAAGACAGCTACGAGCAGTACTTC.

This chain links TRBV7-9 with TRBJ2-1; D call uncertain. The length of the CDR3 is 14 residues. V lost 5 bases, J lost 8 bases, and 16 bases lay in between. Germline CDR1 and CDR2: SEHNR and FQNEAQ (reference sequence). The CDR3 reads CASSLGNPDYEQFF. The CDR3 DNA is TGTGCCAGCAGCCTAGGGAACCCCGACTATGAGCAGTTCTTC.

The chain joins TRBV30 to TRBJ1-1; 9 bases fit TRBD1. Losses at the gene ends were 2 bases for V and 11 bases for J; bases not matched to a gene: 9. Germline V gene data show CDR1 as GTSNPN and CDR2 as SVGIG (reference sequence). This CDR3 spans 13 amino acids. In DNA form, the CDR3 reads TGTGCCTGGAGTCATACAGGGGGCGCGGTCGCTTTCTTT. This sequence encodes CAWSHTGGAVAFF.

The genes are TRBV18 and TRBJ1-6, with D hard to call. In germline, CDR1 is KGHSH, CDR2 LQKENI. This CDR3 is 15 amino acids long. Trimming pared 8 bases from V and 7 bases from J, leaving 18 bases between. The CDR3 DNA sequence: TGTGCCAGCACCGTCGGGTTGGAGTCGAATTCACCCCTCCACTTT. It codes for CASTVGLESNSPLHF.

The chain couples TRBV7-8 to TRBJ2-2; D gene uncertain. The CDR3 length is 15 residues. V lost 0 bases and J 10 bases, leaving 15 bases between the germline ends. CDR1 and CDR2 from the germline V gene are SGHVS and FQNEAQ. The CDR3 region is CASSLALSDYPELFF. CDR3 sequence (DNA): TGTGCCAGCAGCTTAGCGCTGAGTGATTATCCGGAGCTGTTTTTT.

The J gene is TRBJ2-3, the V gene TRBV18; 13 nucleotides align to TRBD2. Germline CDR1 is KGHSH and CDR2 is LQKENI. The CDR3 has 19 amino acids. Losses at the gene ends were 2 bases for V and 3 bases for J; bases not matched to a gene: 11. The CDR3 spells CASSPFTSGRAPETDTQYF. The CDR3 DNA is TGTGCCAGCTCACCATTCACTAGCGGGAGGGCCCCGGAGACAGATACGCAGTATTTT.

The gene calls are TRBV7-9 and TRBJ2-1, with 9 bases matching TRBD2. This CDR3 comprises 15 residues. Germline CDR1 SEHNR, CDR2 FQNEAQ (reference sequence). V gave up 5 bases and J gave up 2 bases; unmatched junction bases: 4. The CDR3 here is CASSPSGRTYNEQFF. CDR3 in DNA: TGTGCCAGCAGCCCAAGCGGGAGGACCTACAATGAGCAGTTCTTC.

The V call is TRBV7-8, the J call TRBJ1-3, with no clear D. The CDR3 loop spans 13 amino acids. The V end was cut by 4 bases, the J end by 2 bases, with 6 bases between. In germline, CDR1 is SGHVS, CDR2 FQNEAQ. CDR3 in amino acids: CASSSQTGNTIYF. CDR3 coding DNA: TGTGCCAGCAGCTCGCAGACTGGAAACACCATATATTTT.

The DNA of the CDR3 is TGTGCCATCAGTGATCGAGGCCGGGACGGGGGCACTGAAGCTTTCTTT. This codes for CAISDRGRDGGTEAFF. The chain recombines TRBV10-3 with TRBJ1-1; D is possibly TRBD1 (5 bases). The germline V gene encodes CDR1 ENHRY and CDR2 SYGVKD. The V gene lost 3 bases and the J gene lost 4 bases, with 18 bases spanning the gap. The CDR3 is 16 residues long.

In this sample, this clone turned up once. The rearrangement uses TRBV11-2 and TRBJ2-5; possibly TRBD2 for D (6 bases). V lost 8 bases and J 4 bases, leaving 17 bases between the germline ends. The length of the CDR3 is 14 residues. Germline V gene lookup returns CDR1 SGHAT and CDR2 FQNNGV. CDR3 coding DNA: TGTGCCAGCGGCTCGGGGGTTATGCGAGAGACCCAGTACTTC. Translated, it gives CASGSGVMRETQYF.

This chain connects TRBV18 to TRBJ2-1, with 12 bases that match TRBD2. In germline, CDR1 is KGHSH, CDR2 LQKENI. Trimming removed 3 bases from V and 5 bases from J; junction bases left unmatched: 5. This CDR3 spans 16 amino acids. CDR3 nucleotide sequence: TGTGCCAGCTCACCTGGACTAGCGGGAAGACACAATGAGCAGTTCTTC. It codes for CASSPGLAGRHNEQFF.

The chain combines TRBV5-4 with TRBJ2-1; 10 positions match TRBD1. Germline values: CDR1 SGHNT, CDR2 YYREEE (reference sequence). Trimming at V came to 5 bases and at J to 0 bases, leaving 5 bases not matched to a gene. The CDR3 totals 16 residues. The CDR3 protein is CASRKDRGISYNEQFF. DNA for the CDR3: TGTGCCAGCAGAAAGGACAGGGGGATCTCCTACAATGAGCAGTTCTTC.

The chain couples TRBV11-2 to TRBJ2-3, with no clear D. CDR3 length equals 14 residues. Germline loops: CDR1 SGHAT, CDR2 FQNNGV. V lost 2 bases and J lost 2, with 8 bases in between. This CDR3 reads CASSLSGVTDTQYF. The CDR3 DNA reads TGTGCCAGCAGCTTATCGGGTGTCACAGATACGCAGTATTTT. Variable domain in full (rest from reference TRBV11-2 and TRBJ2-3): EAGVAQSPRYKIIEKRQSVAFWCNPISGHATLYWYQQILGQGPKLLIQFQNNGVVDDSQLPKDRFSAERLKGVDSTLKIQPAKLEDSAVYLCASSLSGVTDTQYFGPGTRLTVL.

The chain links TRBV5-4 to TRBJ2-4, with a weak D call TRBD1 (6 bases). The CDR3 is made up of 17 amino acids. V dropped 1 base and J dropped 1 base, with 15 bases sitting between them. Germline CDR1 reads SGHNT; CDR2 reads YYREEE (reference sequence). The CDR3 region has the DNA TGTGCCAGCAGCTTGTTTGGTGGGGGCGCCGCCAAAAACATTCAGTACTTC. Translated, it gives CASSLFGGGAAKNIQYF.

The CDR3: CASFRRPSGNTIYF. CDR3 DNA: TGTGCCAGCTTTAGGAGGCCCTCTGGAAACACCATATATTTT. The chain uses TRBV28 and TRBJ1-3; D not certain. Trimming pared 8 bases from V and 0 bases from J, leaving 11 bases between. CDR3 size: 14 residues. Germline CDR1 reads MDHEN; CDR2 reads SYDVKM.

The chain employs TRBV6-1 and TRBJ1-5, with D unresolved. V gave up 2 bases and J gave up 7 bases, with 15 bases separating them. CDR1 is MNHNS, CDR2 SASEGT, per germline. This CDR3 spans 15 amino acids. CDR3 residues: CASSETPLTHQPQHF. In DNA form, the CDR3 reads TGTGCCAGCAGTGAAACCCCCTTGACTCACCAGCCCCAGCATTTT.

The V call is TRBV2, the J call TRBJ1-1, with TRBD1 as a possible D gene (6 bases). Germline V gives CDR1 SNHLY, CDR2 FYNNEI. The CDR3 runs to 15 residues. V was cut by 5 bases and J by 4 bases, with 17 bases left in between. The CDR3: CASSLTTGRGTEAFF. As DNA, the CDR3 is TGTGCCAGCAGTTTGACGACAGGTAGGGGCACTGAAGCTTTCTTT.

The chain couples TRBV7-2 to TRBJ1-2; D is unclear. The CDR3 consists of 12 residues. CDR1 and CDR2 (germline): SGHTA, FQGNSA. With 5 bases removed from V and 5 bases from J, the gap between germline ends came to 9 bases. The CDR3 region is CASSASVYGYTF. In DNA, the CDR3 is TGTGCCAGCAGCGCCTCGGTTTATGGCTACACCTTC.

The chain uses TRBV19 and TRBJ1-5, with 7 bases lining up with TRBD1. Germline CDR1 is LNHDA and CDR2 is SQIVND (reference sequence). V was clipped by 7 bases and J by 3 bases; unmatched bases: 6. This CDR3 spans 14 amino acids. The CDR3 DNA reads TGTGCCAGTAAACCGGGACAGCTCAATCAGCCCCAGCATTTT. Protein sequence: CASKPGQLNQPQHF.

The chain joins TRBV4-1 to TRBJ2-1; 8 nucleotides line up with TRBD1. V shed 4 bases, J shed 3 bases, and the junction held 8 bases outside the gene matches. CDR1 is MGHRA, CDR2 YSYEKL, per germline. There are 16 residues in the CDR3. CDR3 bases: TGCGCCAGCAGCCCCCCGTGGACAGGGATCTACAATGAGCAGTTCTTC. This translates into CASSPPWTGIYNEQFF.

The genes are TRBV18 and TRBJ2-3; 8 positions agree with TRBD1. Germline V lookup: CDR1 KGHSH, CDR2 LQKENI. The CDR3 runs to 16 residues. J gave up 1 base and V 3 bases, and 6 bases lay outside the gene matches. The CDR3 protein is CASSPTSTGGTDTQYF. The CDR3 DNA reads as TGTGCCAGCTCACCCACCTCGACAGGGGGCACAGATACGCAGTATTTT.

The chain recombines TRBV28 with TRBJ2-7, with 11 positions matching TRBD2. The V gene's germline CDR1 is MDHEN and CDR2 SYDVKM. The CDR3 totals 14 residues. The trim removed 7 bases at V and 4 bases at J, leaving 6 bases unmatched. CDR3 region: CASKLAGEVYEQYF. DNA for the CDR3: TGTGCCAGCAAACTAGCGGGAGAAGTGTACGAGCAGTACTTC.